This is a list of T cell receptor beta chains from one sample in a study of Tregs in tolerant kidney transplant recipients. The repertoire was sequenced with immunoSEQ multiplex PCR; TCRdb's copy has only in-frame clones and lacks some. Counted here are about 52,000 clones, approximately 90% occurring once; the ten biggest clones make up about 15%. The material sequenced was CD8+ T cells from blood (PBMCs), taken 24 months after the transplant. These receptors were taken from a human patient who received a combined kidney and bone marrow transplant. Part of the T cell pool may stem from the graft donor. The CDR3 runs from the conserved cysteine through the conserved F or W. D genes are given only for firm matches.

V gene	D gene	J gene	CDR3 protein	CDR3 DNA
TRBV7-3	-	TRBJ2-4	CASSLGAASQDIQYF	TGTGCCAGCAGCTTAGGAGCGGCCTCCCAAGACATTCAGTACTTC
TRBV10-3	TRBD2	TRBJ2-1	CASTGLNHNEQFF	TGTGCCAGCACGGGACTAAACCACAATGAGCAGTTCTTC
TRBV29-1	-	TRBJ1-2	CSVVFGSSGGYTF	TGCAGCGTTGTTTTTGGGTCCTCGGGTGGCTACACCTTC
TRBV30	-	TRBJ1-2	CAWSVGGHYGYTF	TGTGCCTGGAGTGTAGGAGGGCACTATGGCTACACCTTC
TRBV18	TRBD1	TRBJ1-2	CASSTIPGQENYGYTF	TGTGCCAGCTCAACTATACCGGGACAGGAGAACTATGGCTACACCTTC
TRBV7-9	-	TRBJ2-3	CASSSSGFAGASFTDTQYF	TGTGCCAGCAGCTCTAGCGGTTTTGCGGGGGCGTCTTTTACAGATACGCAGTATTTT
TRBV27	-	TRBJ2-2	CASSLRALSNTGELFF	TGTGCCAGCAGTTTACGTGCACTATCGAACACCGGGGAGCTGTTTTTT
TRBV4-1	TRBD1	TRBJ2-1	CASSQEGTVPYNEQFF	TGCGCCAGCAGCCAAGAGGGGACAGTCCCTTACAATGAGCAGTTCTTC
TRBV25-1	-	TRBJ2-1	CASSEGGPYNEQFF	TGTGCCAGCAGTGAAGGGGGCCCTTACAATGAGCAGTTCTTC
TRBV7-6	-	TRBJ1-1	CASSLGDRNTEAFF	TGTGCCAGCAGCTTAGGCGACAGGAACACTGAAGCTTTCTTT